The 3 T cell receptor beta chains below were found in one sample sequenced in a study of cytomegalovirus exposure and HLA in healthy donors. Primers for the PCR totalled 60 Vbeta and 13 Jbeta. The repertoire was sequenced with immunoSEQ multiplex PCR; TCRdb's copy has only in-frame clones and lacks some. The table lists fewer than 95,000 clones, 70% to 90% of them singletons. Sequencing was performed on PBMCs. All receptors come from a man younger than 30 in good health and CMV-seronegative.

The V and J genes are TRBV12-5 and TRBJ2-1, with TRBD1 identical over 10 bases. CDR3 length: 14 amino acids. The germline V gene has CDR1 LGHNT and CDR2 FRNRAP. Trimming removed 2 bases from V and 9 bases from J; junction bases left unmatched: 4. The CDR3 loop reads CASGLIGQGGEQFF. DNA of the CDR3: TGTGCTAGTGGTTTGATAGGACAGGGGGGTGAGCAGTTCTTC.

The chain links TRBV6-6 to TRBJ1-2; D not resolved. This CDR3 has 12 amino acids. V lost 0 bases, J lost 8 bases, and 7 bases lay in between. CDR1 is MNHNY and CDR2 is SVGAGI in the germline V gene (reference sequence). In nucleotides, the CDR3 is TGTGCCAGCAGTTACTCACCGGAGGGCTACACCTTC. It is translated as CASSYSPEGYTF.

Turning to this clone: One junction end disagrees with the germline gene, perhaps due to a read error. The V call is TRBV7-7, the J call TRBJ2-5; a weak D match, TRBD1 (7 bases). Germline loops: CDR1 SSHAT, CDR2 FNYEAQ (reference sequence). The CDR3 extends over 14 amino acids. The CDR3 reads CASSLVQGGGTQYF. The CDR3 bases are TGTGCTAGCAGCTTAGTGCAGGGGGGTGGGACCCAGTACTTC.